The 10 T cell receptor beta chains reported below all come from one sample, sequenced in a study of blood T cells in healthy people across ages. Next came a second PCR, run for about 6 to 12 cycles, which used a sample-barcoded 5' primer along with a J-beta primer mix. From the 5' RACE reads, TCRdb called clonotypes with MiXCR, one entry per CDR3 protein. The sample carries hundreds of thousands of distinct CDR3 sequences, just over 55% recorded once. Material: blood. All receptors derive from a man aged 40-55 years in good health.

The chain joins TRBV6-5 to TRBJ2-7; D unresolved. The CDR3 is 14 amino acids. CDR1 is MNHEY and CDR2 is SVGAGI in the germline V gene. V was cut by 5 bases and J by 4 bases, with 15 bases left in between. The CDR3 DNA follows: TGTGCCAGCAGTGAGAATATGGGCCCGTACGAGCAGTACTTC. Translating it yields CASSENMGPYEQYF.

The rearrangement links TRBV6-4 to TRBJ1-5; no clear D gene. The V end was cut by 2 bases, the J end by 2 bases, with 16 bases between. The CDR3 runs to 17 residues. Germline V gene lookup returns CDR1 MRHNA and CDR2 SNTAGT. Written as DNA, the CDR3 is TGTGCCAGCAGTGACAAATTCGCGGGGTCAGGCAATCAGCCCCAGCATTTT. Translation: CASSDKFAGSGNQPQHF.

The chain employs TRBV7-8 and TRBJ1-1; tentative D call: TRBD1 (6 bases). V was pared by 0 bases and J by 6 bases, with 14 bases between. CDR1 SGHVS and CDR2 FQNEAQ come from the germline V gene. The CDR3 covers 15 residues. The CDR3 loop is CASSLAIQGRAEAFF. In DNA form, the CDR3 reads TGTGCCAGCAGCTTAGCGATCCAGGGGAGAGCTGAAGCTTTCTTT.

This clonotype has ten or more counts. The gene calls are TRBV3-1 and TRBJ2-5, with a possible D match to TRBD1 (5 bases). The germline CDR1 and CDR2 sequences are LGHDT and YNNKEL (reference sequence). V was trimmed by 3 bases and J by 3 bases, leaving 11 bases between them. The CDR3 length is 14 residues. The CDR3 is CASSHRDREETQYF. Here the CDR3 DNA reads TGTGCCAGCAGCCATAGAGACAGAGAAGAGACCCAGTACTTC.

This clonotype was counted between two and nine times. The CDR3 coding sequence is TGTGCCAGCAGCACGACAGGGCCCGAGCAGTACTTC. Its protein product is CASSTTGPEQYF. The chain has TRBV6-6 and TRBJ2-4; TRBD1 aligns across 7 bases. The DNA end is more similar to TRBJ2-7, so the J call may be wrong. This CDR3 contains 12 residues. Germline lookup yields CDR1 MNHNY and CDR2 SVGAGI (reference sequence).

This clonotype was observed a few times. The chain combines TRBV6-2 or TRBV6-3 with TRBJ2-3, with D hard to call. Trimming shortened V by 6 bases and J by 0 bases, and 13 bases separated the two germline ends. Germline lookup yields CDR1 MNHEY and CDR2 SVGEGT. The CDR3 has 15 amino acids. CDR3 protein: CASRYRRSSTDTQYF. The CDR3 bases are TGTGCCAGCAGGTATAGAAGGTCTAGCACAGATACGCAGTATTTT.

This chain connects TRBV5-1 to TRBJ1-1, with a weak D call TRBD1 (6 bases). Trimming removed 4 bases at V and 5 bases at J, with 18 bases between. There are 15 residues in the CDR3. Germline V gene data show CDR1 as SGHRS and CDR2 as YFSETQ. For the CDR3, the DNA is TGCGCCAGCAGCCCCGAGGGGGTATTGCGGACTGAAGCTTTCTTT. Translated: CASSPEGVLRTEAFF. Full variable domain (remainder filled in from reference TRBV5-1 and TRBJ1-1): KAGVTQTPRYLIKTRGQQVTLSCSPISGHRSVSWYQQTPGQGLQFLFEYFSETQRNKGNFPGRFSGRQFSNSRSEMNVSTLELGDSALYLCASSPEGVLRTEAFFGQGTRLTVV.

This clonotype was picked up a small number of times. CDR3 loop: CASRWASNYGYTF. The CDR3 DNA reads TGTGCCAGCCGGTGGGCAAGTAACTATGGCTACACCTTC. The chain links TRBV27 to TRBJ1-2; D gene uncertain. The V end lost 8 bases, the J end lost 1 base, and 11 bases lay between the germline ends. The CDR3 contains 13 residues. Germline loops: CDR1 MNHEY, CDR2 SMNVEV (reference sequence).

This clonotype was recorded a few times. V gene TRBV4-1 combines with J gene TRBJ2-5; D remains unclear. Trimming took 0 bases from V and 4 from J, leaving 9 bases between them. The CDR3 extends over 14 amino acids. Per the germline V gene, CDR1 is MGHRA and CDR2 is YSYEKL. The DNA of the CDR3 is TGCGCCAGCAGCCAAGAGCTCTTCTCAGAGACCCAGTACTTC. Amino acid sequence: CASSQELFSETQYF.

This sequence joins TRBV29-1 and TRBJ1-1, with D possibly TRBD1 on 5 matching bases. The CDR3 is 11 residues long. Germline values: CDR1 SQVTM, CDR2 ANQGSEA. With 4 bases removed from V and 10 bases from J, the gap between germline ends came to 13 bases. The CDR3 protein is CSVGRQGRAFF. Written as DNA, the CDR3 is TGCAGCGTTGGCCGGCAGGGTAGAGCTTTCTTT.